This entry is about one T cell receptor beta chain. Source study methods: Amplifying reference gene primers gave estimates of nucleated cell counts. Sequenced by immunoSEQ multiplex PCR; TCRdb stores in-frame clones only, minus some. Clonal size and the V and J genes are those of that table, whereas D and trimming came from the DNA. Altogether under 400,000 clones are present, 85% to 90% being singletons, with the ten largest covering approximately 2.9%. The data originate from a study of blood T cell repertoires in COVID-19. Study details: Samples of COVID-19 (acute and convalescent) were obtained from the United States, Italy and Spain.

The CDR3 runs to 15 residues. The germline V gene has CDR1 LNHDA and CDR2 SQIVND (reference sequence). V lost 2 bases and J 3 bases, leaving 11 bases between the germline ends. The TCR comes from a woman in her 30s with COVID-19, enrolled during active disease. Sequencing was done on a sample of peripheral blood. The chain combines TRBV19 with TRBJ2-1; tentatively, D is TRBD1 (5 bases). The CDR3 here is CASSISRASYNEQFF. In DNA, the CDR3 is TGTGCCAGTAGTATAAGCAGGGCCAGCTACAATGAGCAGTTCTTC.